The clone carrying this T cell receptor (beta chain) was picked up a small number of times. Its antigen is as yet unknown. The investigators amplified TCR beta CDR3 regions from RNA transcripts. First-round RT-PCR of the TCR CDR3 relied on the HTBI primer set. In TCRdb, the multiplex PCR reads were re-called with MiXCR into one record per CDR3 protein. The sample records hundreds of thousands of distinct CDR3 sequences, roughly 20% being singletons. The sample originates from a study of T cells in Graves' hyperthyroidism and ophthalmopathy. In germline, CDR1 is SGHVS, CDR2 FQNEAQ. The CDR3 consists of 18 residues. The V gene end was trimmed by 3 bases and the J gene end by 3 bases; junction bases not matched to a gene: 15. Study-wide findings and caveats: Most thyroid-expanded clonotypes above 0.001 were also found in blood.

The sample comprised blood. The rearrangement uses TRBV7-8 and TRBJ1-2; 8 bases fit TRBD1. The clonotype comes from a man aged 45-65 years with Graves' ophthalmopathy. Here the CDR3 reads CASSFTPGGLLVDYGYTF. DNA of the CDR3: TGTGCCAGCAGCTTTACTCCAGGGGGCTTGTTGGTTGACTATGGCTACACCTTC.